This TCR beta chain was retrieved from a study of blood T cell repertoires in COVID-19. Turning to the study itself: The analysed material was cDNA or gDNA that came from T cells, B-cell-depleted T cells, or PBMCs.

Trimming cost V 0 bases and J 6 bases, with 15 bases left between them. Germline values: CDR1 GTSNPN, CDR2 SVGIG (reference sequence). CDR3 length equals 14 residues. Symptom resolution, clearance, or two negative PCRs marked donors in Cohort 3 as recovered. The authors' processing: It was from reference gene primer amplification that nucleated cell counts were estimated. Assay: immunoSEQ multiplex PCR; the TCRdb copy retains only in-frame clones and omits some. The D gene and trimming were derived from the DNA, and the V and J assignments and clone size from that table. The sample contains roughly 330,000 clones, approximately 84% of which appear only once.

The chain has TRBV30 and TRBJ2-7; D unresolved. Sequencing input: PBMCs or T cells enriched from blood (not recorded which). The sequence was collected from a woman between 18 and 29 years old who had recovered from COVID-19. CDR3: CAWSVGSVNSEQYF. CDR3 DNA sequence: TGTGCCTGGAGTGTAGGCAGCGTTAATTCCGAGCAGTACTTC.